This T cell receptor beta chain appears in the sequencing data of a study of Ad26.COV2.S vaccination and SARS-CoV-2 variants. General study findings and limits: Higher spike-specific TCR breadth was found in vaccine recipients than in placebo recipients. Substantial post-vaccination breadth of spike-specific CD8+ and CD4+ T cell responses was reported.

Noted treatment: around 19 received Ad26.COV2.S at low or high dose, single or two shots; about 5 received placebo; per-sample allocation not given. Each sample was drawn 63 days after the first injection (of vaccine or placebo). Comment on this clone: What it recognizes is unknown.

The protocol was immunoSEQ multiplex PCR, while the TCRdb copy is restricted to in-frame clones and leaves out a portion. The data show around 400,000 clones, about nine tenths seen once. CDR3 length: 16 residues. Trimming took 3 bases from V and 2 from J, leaving 15 bases between them. The V gene's germline CDR1 is SGHRS and CDR2 YFSETQ. The source was peripheral blood, collected in a trial of Ad26.COV2.S vaccine versus placebo. V gene TRBV5-1 combines with J gene TRBJ2-1, with TRBD1 as a possible D gene (6 bases). This clonotype originated in a person aged 18-60 years who received the Ad26.COV2.S COVID-19 vaccine or a placebo. This CDR3 is CASSSTAGETYNEQFF. The CDR3 nucleotides are TGCGCCAGCAGCTCCACGGCAGGGGAGACCTACAATGAGCAGTTCTTC.